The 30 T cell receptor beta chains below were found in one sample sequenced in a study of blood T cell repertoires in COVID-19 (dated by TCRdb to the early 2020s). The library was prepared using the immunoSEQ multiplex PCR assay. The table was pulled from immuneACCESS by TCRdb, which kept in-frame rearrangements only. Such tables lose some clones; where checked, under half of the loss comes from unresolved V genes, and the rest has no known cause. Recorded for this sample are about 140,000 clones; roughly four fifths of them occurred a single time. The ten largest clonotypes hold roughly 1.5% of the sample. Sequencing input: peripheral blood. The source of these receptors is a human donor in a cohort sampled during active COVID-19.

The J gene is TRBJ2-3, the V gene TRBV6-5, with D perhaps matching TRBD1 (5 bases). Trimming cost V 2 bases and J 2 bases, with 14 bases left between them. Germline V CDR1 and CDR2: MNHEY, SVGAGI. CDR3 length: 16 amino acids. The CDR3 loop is CASSYTRQQITDTQYF. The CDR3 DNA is TGTGCCAGCAGTTACACCCGACAGCAAATCACAGATACGCAGTATTTT.

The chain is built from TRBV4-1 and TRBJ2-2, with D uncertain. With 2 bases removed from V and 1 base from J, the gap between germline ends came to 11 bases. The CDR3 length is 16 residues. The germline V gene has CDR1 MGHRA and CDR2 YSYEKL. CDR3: CASSQTGSLNTGELFF. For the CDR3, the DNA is TGCGCCAGCAGCCAAACCGGGTCTTTGAACACCGGGGAGCTGTTTTTT.

The CDR3 spells CASGLIGLAGELNSYEQYF. The CDR3 nucleotides are TGTGCTAGTGGTTTGATCGGACTAGCGGGAGAACTGAACTCCTACGAGCAGTACTTC. This chain links TRBV12-5 with TRBJ2-7, with 13 bases lining up with TRBD2. V dropped 2 bases and J dropped 0; count of bases not matched to a gene: 10. This CDR3 spans 19 amino acids. CDR1 is LGHNT, CDR2 FRNRAP, per germline.

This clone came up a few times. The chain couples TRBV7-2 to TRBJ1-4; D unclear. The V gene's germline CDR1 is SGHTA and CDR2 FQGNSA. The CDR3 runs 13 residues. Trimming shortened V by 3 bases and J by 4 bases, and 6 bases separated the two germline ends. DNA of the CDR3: TGTGCCAGCAGCTTTAATATTAATGAAAAACTGTTTTTT. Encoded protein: CASSFNINEKLFF.

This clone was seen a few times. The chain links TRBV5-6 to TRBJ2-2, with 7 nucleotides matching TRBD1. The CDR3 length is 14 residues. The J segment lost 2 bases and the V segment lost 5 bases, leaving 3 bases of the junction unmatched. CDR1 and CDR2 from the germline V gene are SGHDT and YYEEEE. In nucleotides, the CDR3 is TGTGCCAGCAGGCGGACAGGTAACACCGGGGAGCTGTTTTTT. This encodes CASRRTGNTGELFF. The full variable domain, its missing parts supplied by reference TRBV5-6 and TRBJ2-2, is DAGVTQSPTHLIKTRGQQVTLRCSPKSGHDTVSWYQQALGQGPQFIFQYYEEEERQRGNFPDRFSGHQFPNYSSELNVNALLLGDSALYLCASRRTGNTGELFFGEGSRLTVL.

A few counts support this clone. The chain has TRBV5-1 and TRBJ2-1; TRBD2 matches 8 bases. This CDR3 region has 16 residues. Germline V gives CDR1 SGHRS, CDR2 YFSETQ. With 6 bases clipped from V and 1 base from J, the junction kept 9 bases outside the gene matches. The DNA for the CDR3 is TGCGCCAGCACCCCCCGGGGGGGAGAGTCCTACAATGAGCAGTTCTTC. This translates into CASTPRGGESYNEQFF.

The CDR3 DNA reads as TGTGCCAGTAGTTTGCAGGGCGGTGACAATCAGCCCCAGCATTTT. It encodes CASSLQGGDNQPQHF. The chain has TRBV19 and TRBJ1-5; the D gene is possibly TRBD1 (5 bases). Germline V gene lookup returns CDR1 LNHDA and CDR2 SQIVND (reference sequence). V was pared by 5 bases and J by 3 bases, with 14 bases between. The CDR3 loop spans 15 amino acids.

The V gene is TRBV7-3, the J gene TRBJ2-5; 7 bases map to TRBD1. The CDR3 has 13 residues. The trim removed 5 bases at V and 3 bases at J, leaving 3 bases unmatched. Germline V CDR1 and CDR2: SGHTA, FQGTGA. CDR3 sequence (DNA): TGTGCCAGCAGCACAGGGGCTGAAGAGACCCAGTACTTC. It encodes CASSTGAEETQYF.

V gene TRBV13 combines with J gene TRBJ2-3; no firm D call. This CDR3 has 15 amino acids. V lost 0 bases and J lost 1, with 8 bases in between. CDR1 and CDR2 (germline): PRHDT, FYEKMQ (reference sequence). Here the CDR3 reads CASSLGSSGTDTQYF. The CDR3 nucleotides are TGTGCCAGCAGCTTAGGTAGCTCTGGCACAGATACGCAGTATTTT.

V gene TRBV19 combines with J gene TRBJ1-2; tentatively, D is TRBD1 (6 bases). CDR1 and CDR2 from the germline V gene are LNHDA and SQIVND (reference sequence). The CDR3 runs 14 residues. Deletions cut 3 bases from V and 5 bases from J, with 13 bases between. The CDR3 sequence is CASSIPDSKYGYTF. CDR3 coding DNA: TGTGCCAGTAGTATCCCGGACAGCAAGTATGGCTACACCTTC.

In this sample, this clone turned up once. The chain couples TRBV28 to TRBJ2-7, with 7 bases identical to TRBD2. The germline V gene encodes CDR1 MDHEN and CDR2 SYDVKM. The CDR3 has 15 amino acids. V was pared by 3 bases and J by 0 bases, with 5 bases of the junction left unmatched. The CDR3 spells CASSFYGGGSYEQYF. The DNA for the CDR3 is TGTGCCAGCAGTTTTTATGGGGGGGGCTCCTACGAGCAGTACTTC. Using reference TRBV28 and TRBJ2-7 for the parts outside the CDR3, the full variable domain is DVKVTQSSRYLVKRTGEKVFLECVQDMDHENMFWYRQDPGLGLRLIYFSYDVKMKEKGDIPEGYSVSREKKERFSLILESASTNQTSMYLCASSFYGGGSYEQYFGPGTRLTVT.

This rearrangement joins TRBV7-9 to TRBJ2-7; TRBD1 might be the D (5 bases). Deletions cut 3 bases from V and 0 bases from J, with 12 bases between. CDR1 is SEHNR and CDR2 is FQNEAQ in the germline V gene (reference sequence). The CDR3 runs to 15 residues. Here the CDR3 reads CASSFRQTASYEQYF. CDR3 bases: TGTGCCAGCAGCTTCCGACAGACCGCCTCCTACGAGCAGTACTTC.

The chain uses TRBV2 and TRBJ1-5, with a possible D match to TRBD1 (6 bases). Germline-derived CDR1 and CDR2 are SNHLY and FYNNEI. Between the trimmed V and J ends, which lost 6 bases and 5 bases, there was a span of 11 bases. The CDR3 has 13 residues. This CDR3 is CASRPDSYQPQHF. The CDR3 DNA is TGTGCCAGCAGACCGGACAGTTATCAGCCCCAGCATTTT. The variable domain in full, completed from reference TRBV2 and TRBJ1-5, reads EPEVTQTPSHQVTQMGQEVILRCVPISNHLYFYWYRQILGQKVEFLVSFYNNEISEKSEIFDDQFSVERPDGSNFTLKIRSTKLEDSAMYFCASRPDSYQPQHFGDGTRLSIL.

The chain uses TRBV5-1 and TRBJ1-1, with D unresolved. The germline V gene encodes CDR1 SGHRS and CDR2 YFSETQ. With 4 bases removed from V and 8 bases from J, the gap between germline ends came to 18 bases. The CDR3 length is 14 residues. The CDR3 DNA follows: TGCGCCAGCAGCCCGATTGGAGGAGCCGGAGAAGCTTTCTTT. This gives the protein CASSPIGGAGEAFF.

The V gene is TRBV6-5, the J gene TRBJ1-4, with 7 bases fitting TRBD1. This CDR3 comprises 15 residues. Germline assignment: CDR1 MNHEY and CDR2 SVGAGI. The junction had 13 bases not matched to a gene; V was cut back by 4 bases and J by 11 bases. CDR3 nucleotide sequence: TGTGCCAGCAGTTTCGACAGGGACCTACGTGAGAAACTGTTTTTT. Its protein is CASSFDRDLREKLFF.

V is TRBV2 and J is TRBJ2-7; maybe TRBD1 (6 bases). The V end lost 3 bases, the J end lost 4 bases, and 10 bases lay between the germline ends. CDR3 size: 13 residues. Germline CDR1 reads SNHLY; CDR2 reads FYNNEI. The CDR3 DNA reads TGTGCCAGCAGTGAGGGGGCAGCGTACGAGCAGTACTTC. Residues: CASSEGAAYEQYF.

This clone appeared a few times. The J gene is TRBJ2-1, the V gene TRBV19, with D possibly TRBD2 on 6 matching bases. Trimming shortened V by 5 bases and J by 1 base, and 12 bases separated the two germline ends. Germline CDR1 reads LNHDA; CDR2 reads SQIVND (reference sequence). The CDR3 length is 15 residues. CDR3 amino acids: CASSPIAESYNEQFF. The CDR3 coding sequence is TGTGCCAGTAGTCCGATAGCGGAATCCTACAATGAGCAGTTCTTC.

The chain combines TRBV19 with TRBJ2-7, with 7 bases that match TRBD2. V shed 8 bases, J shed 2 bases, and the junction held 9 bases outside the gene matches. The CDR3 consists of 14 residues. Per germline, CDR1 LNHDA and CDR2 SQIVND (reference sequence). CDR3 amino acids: CASRGEGKPYEQYF. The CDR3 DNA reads TGTGCCAGTCGGGGGGAGGGGAAGCCCTACGAGCAGTACTTC.

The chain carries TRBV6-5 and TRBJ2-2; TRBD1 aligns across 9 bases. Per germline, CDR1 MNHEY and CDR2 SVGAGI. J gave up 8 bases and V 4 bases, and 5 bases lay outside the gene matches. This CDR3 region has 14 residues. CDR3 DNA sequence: TGTGCCAGCAGTTGGACAGGGGTGGCGGGGGAGCTGTTTTTT. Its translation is CASSWTGVAGELFF.

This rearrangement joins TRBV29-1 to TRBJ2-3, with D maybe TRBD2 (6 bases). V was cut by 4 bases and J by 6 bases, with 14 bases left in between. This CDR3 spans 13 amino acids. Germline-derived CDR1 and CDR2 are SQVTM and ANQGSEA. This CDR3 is CSVALEEGDTQYF. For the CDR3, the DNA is TGCAGCGTTGCACTAGAGGAGGGTGATACGCAGTATTTT.

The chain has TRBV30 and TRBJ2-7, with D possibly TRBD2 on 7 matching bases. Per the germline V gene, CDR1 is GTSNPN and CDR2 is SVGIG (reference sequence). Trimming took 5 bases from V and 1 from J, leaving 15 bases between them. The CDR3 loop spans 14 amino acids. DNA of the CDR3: TGTGCCTGGGCTTGGGGAGGGGGTTCCTACGAGCAGTACTTC. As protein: CAWAWGGGSYEQYF.

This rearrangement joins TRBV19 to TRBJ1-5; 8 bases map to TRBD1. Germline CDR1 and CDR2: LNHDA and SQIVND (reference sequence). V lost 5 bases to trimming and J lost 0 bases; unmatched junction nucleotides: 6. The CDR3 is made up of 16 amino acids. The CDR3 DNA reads TGTGCCAGTAGTCGGACAGGGTTCGGTAGCAATCAGCCCCAGCATTTT. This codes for CASSRTGFGSNQPQHF.

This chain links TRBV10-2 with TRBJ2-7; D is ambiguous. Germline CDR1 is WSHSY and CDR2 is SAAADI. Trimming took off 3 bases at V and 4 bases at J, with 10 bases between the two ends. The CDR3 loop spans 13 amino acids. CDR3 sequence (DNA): TGCGCCAGCAGTGACTACGCCCTATACGAGCAGTACTTC. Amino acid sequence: CASSDYALYEQYF.

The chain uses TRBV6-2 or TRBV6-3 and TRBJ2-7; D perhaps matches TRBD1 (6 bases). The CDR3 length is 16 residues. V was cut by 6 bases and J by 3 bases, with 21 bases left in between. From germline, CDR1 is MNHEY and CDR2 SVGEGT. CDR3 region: CASSTQTGPPRYEQYF. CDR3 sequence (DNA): TGTGCCAGCAGCACACAGACAGGACCTCCACGCTACGAGCAGTACTTC.

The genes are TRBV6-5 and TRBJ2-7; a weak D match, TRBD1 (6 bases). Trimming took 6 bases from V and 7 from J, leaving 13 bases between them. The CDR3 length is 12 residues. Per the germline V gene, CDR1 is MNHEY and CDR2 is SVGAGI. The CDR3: CASSLRGGEQYF. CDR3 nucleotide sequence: TGTGCCAGCAGCCTCAGGGGTGGTGAGCAGTACTTC.

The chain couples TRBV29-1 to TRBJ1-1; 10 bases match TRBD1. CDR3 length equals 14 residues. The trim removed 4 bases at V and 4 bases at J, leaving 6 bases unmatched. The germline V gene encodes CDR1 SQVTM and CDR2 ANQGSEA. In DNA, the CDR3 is TGCAGCGTTGCGGGGACAGGGGATGGCACTGAAGCTTTCTTT. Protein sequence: CSVAGTGDGTEAFF. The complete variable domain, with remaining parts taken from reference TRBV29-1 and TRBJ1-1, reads SAVISQKPSRDICQRGTSLTIQCQVDSQVTMMFWYRQQPGQSLTLIATANQGSEATYESGFVIDKFPISRPNLTFSTLTVSNMSPEDSSIYLCSVAGTGDGTEAFFGQGTRLTVV.

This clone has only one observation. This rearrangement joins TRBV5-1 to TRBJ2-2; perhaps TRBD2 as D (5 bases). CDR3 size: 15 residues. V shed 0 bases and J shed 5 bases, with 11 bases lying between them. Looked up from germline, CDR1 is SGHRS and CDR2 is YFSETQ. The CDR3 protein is CASSLAGIGTGELFF. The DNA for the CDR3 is TGCGCCAGCAGCTTGGCGGGGATCGGGACCGGGGAGCTGTTTTTT.

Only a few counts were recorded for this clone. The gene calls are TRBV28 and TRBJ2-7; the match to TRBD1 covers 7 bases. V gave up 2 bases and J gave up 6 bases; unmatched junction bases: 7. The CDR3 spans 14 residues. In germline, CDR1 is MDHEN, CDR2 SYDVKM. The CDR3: CASSLRHTGAEQYF. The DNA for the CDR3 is TGTGCCAGCAGTTTACGCCACACAGGGGCCGAGCAGTACTTC.

DNA for the CDR3: TGTGCCAGCAGCTCCTCCAGGGGGCCTGAAGCTTTCTTT. It codes for CASSSSRGPEAFF. The chain carries TRBV5-4 and TRBJ1-1; TRBD1 matches 8 bases. CDR3 length: 13 amino acids. The V gene end was trimmed by 3 bases and the J gene end by 6 bases; junction bases not matched to a gene: 4. The germline V gene encodes CDR1 SGHNT and CDR2 YYREEE (reference sequence).

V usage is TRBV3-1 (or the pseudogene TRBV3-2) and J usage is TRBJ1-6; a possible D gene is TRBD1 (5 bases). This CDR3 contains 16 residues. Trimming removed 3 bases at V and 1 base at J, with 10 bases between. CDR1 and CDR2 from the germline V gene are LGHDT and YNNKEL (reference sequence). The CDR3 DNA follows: TGTGCCAGCAGCCAGGGGAGGGGATCCTATAATTCACCCCTCCACTTT. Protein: CASSQGRGSYNSPLHF.